This is a list of T cell receptor beta chains from one sample in a study of OX40 agonist ivuxolimab in advanced cancers. Libraries were prepared by immunoSEQ multiplex PCR; TCRdb keeps only in-frame clonotypes and omits some of them. Here the sample spans about 47,000 clones, about 85% being singletons. The starting material was CD4+ or CD8+ T cells sorted from blood, obtained in a trial of the OX40 agonist ivuxolimab. All receptors come from an adult with an advanced solid tumor such as melanoma, head and neck, liver or kidney cancer. CDR3s include the opening cysteine and the closing phenylalanine or tryptophan. D genes are given only for firm matches. The size field is filled for only some rows; it gives once, few, many or a size class.

j_call d_call clone_size v_call cdr3_nt cdr3_aa
TRBJ2-7 TRBD1 . TRBV27 TGTGCCAGCAGCCTCGGGACAGCAGCCTACGAGCAGTACTTC CASSLGTAAYEQYF
TRBJ1-1 . . TRBV28 TGTGCCAGCGAGCGAGGCGCTGAAGCTTTCTTT CASERGAEAFF
TRBJ2-7 . . TRBV6-5 TGTGCCAGCAGTTACGGCCAGGGTGTCAACGAGCAGTACTTC CASSYGQGVNEQYF
TRBJ2-7 . . TRBV28 TGTGCCAGCAGTTCATGGGGTTACGAGCAGTACTTC CASSSWGYEQYF
TRBJ2-7 . once TRBV5-4 TGTGCCAGCAGCTTGAGATCAGGCGAGCAGTACTTC CASSLRSGEQYF
TRBJ2-7 TRBD2 . TRBV4-1 TGCGCCAGCAGCCAACAAAGCGGGAGGGCCATCTACGAGCAGTACTTC CASSQQSGRAIYEQYF
TRBJ1-1 . . TRBV6-1 TGTGCCAGCAGTGTATTCACGGAGAACACTGAAGCTTTCTTT CASSVFTENTEAFF
TRBJ2-7 . few TRBV19 TGTGCCAGTAGTGTGACAGGCTACGAGCAGTACTTC CASSVTGYEQYF
TRBJ2-2 . once TRBV6-5 TGTGCCAGCAGACCCACCGGGGAAAGAACCGGGGAGCTGTTTTTT CASRPTGERTGELFF
TRBJ2-3 . . TRBV10-3 TGTGCCATCAGTGAAGAAGTGGGGGGCACAGATACGCAGTATTTT CAISEEVGGTDTQYF
TRBJ1-1 TRBD1 . TRBV30 TGTGCCTGGACTACAGGGGGAACTGAAGCTTTCTTT CAWTTGGTEAFF
TRBJ2-7 . . TRBV27 TGTGCCAGCAGTTTATGGGAGGGGGCCGGCGAGCAGTACTTC CASSLWEGAGEQYF
TRBJ2-7 TRBD2 . TRBV7-8 TGTGCCAGCAGCCGCGGGCCCAGCGGGGGCGGGCAGTACTTC CASSRGPSGGGQYF
TRBJ1-4 TRBD1 . TRBV18 TGTGCCAGCTCAGCCGACAGGGTCAACGAAAAACTGTTTTTT CASSADRVNEKLFF
TRBJ2-3 TRBD1 . TRBV6-5 TGTGCCAGCAGTTTAGGTATAGGGACAGGGGCAGATACGCAGTATTTT CASSLGIGTGADTQYF
TRBJ1-4 . . TRBV12-2 TGTGCAAGTCGTCGGGCGGACGGGTTGAATGAAAAACTGTTTTTT CASRRADGLNEKLFF
TRBJ2-7 . . TRBV2 TGTGCCAGCAGTCTCGCCCCAGAGAACGAGCAGTACTTC CASSLAPENEQYF
TRBJ2-7 . . TRBV28 TGTGCCAGCAGTTTGATGACATCCCGAGCCACCTACGAGCAGTACTTC CASSLMTSRATYEQYF
TRBJ2-5 TRBD1 . TRBV7-9 TGTGCCAGCAGCGATGGCGCCGGGACAGGGGTCGGGGAGACCCAGTACTTC CASSDGAGTGVGETQYF
TRBJ2-3 . . TRBV15 TGTGCCACCAGCAGAGATCGGGTGGTTTCCTTCACAGATACGCAGTATTTT CATSRDRVVSFTDTQYF
TRBJ1-1 . . TRBV5-8 TGTGCCAGCAGCTTGCGCGTGATAGGCACTGAAGCTTTCTTT CASSLRVIGTEAFF
TRBJ2-2 . once TRBV19 TGTGCCAGTACCGAGGGAACCGGGGAGCTGTTTTTT CASTEGTGELFF
TRBJ2-3 . . TRBV7-9 TGTGCCAGCAGCTTAGCCCAGGGGGGAACAGATACGCAGTATTTT CASSLAQGGTDTQYF
TRBJ2-2 TRBD1 . TRBV30 TGTGCCTGGTTTCATATTGACAGGGTGGTATCCACCGGGGAGCTGTTTTTT CAWFHIDRVVSTGELFF
TRBJ1-2 . . TRBV13 TGTGCCAGCAGCTTCCGAGGGACGGATGGCTACACCTTC CASSFRGTDGYTF
TRBJ1-1 TRBD1 medium-sized TRBV9 TGTGCCAGCAGCGTAGGGAATTCAGGGGGCACTGAAGCTTTCTTT CASSVGNSGGTEAFF
TRBJ2-7 TRBD1 . TRBV4-1 TGCGCCAGCAGCCAGGAGACCGGGACAGGGGCCTCCTACGAGCAGTACTTC CASSQETGTGASYEQYF
TRBJ2-2 TRBD2 . TRBV27 TGTGCCAGCAACAGACTAGCGGGAATGAGTACCGGGGAGCTGTTTTTT CASNRLAGMSTGELFF
TRBJ1-2 TRBD1 . TRBV9 TGTGCCAGCAGCGCTCCGCCGGGGGACAGTGGCTACACCTTC CASSAPPGDSGYTF
TRBJ1-3 . few TRBV7-2 TGTGCCAGCAGCTTAGCTGGGGATACTGGAAACACCATATATTTT CASSLAGDTGNTIYF
TRBJ2-1 . . TRBV27 TGTGCCAGCAGTTACGGCGGAACCTACAATGAGCAGTTCTTC CASSYGGTYNEQFF
TRBJ2-5 TRBD1 once TRBV7-8 TGTGCCAGCAGCCGGACAGGGTACCAACAAGAGACCCAGTACTTC CASSRTGYQQETQYF
TRBJ2-7 . . TRBV27 TGTGCCAGCAGTCCAGAGAACCCCCTCTACGAGCAGTACTTC CASSPENPLYEQYF
TRBJ2-7 TRBD1 medium-sized TRBV27 TGTGCCAGCGGCCCCCGGGACAGGGAGACCTACGAGCAGTACTTC CASGPRDRETYEQYF
TRBJ2-3 . . TRBV6-4 TGTGCCAGCAGTGACTCGGCCAGCGGTGGCACAGATACGCAGTATTTT CASSDSASGGTDTQYF
TRBJ2-5 . . TRBV19 TGTGCCAGTAGTCCCGACAGTGAGCAAGAGACCCAGTACTTC CASSPDSEQETQYF
TRBJ2-7 . . TRBV5-1 TGCGCCAGCAGCTCCGACAGTACCTACGAGCAGTACTTC CASSSDSTYEQYF
TRBJ2-7 TRBD2 . TRBV7-3 TGTGCCAGCAGCTTAGTAGTTAGCGGGGGGTTCTACGAGCAGTACTTC CASSLVVSGGFYEQYF
TRBJ2-1 . . TRBV2 TGTGCCAGCAGAATCCCGCTGCCCGATGAGCAGTTCTTC CASRIPLPDEQFF
TRBJ2-5 . . TRBV9 TGTGCCAGCAGCGAAGGGGGGCTGGGGGAGACCCAGTACTTC CASSEGGLGETQYF
TRBJ1-1 . once TRBV27 TGTGCCAGCAGTTTGACACCCATAGGGAACACTGAAGCTTTCTTT CASSLTPIGNTEAFF
TRBJ2-7 TRBD1 once TRBV5-5 TGTGCCAGCAGCTTATACAGGGGTTCCTACGAGCAGTACTTC CASSLYRGSYEQYF
TRBJ1-4 TRBD1 . TRBV28 TGTGCCAGCAGGTCCGGGACAGTTAAACTGTTTTTT CASRSGTVKLFF
TRBJ1-2 . . TRBV4-1 TGCGCCAGCAGCCTCACCCTAAGCTATGGCTACACCTTC CASSLTLSYGYTF
TRBJ2-1 . . TRBV18 TGTGCCAGCTCACCACTCAAGTCCTTTCTCTCCTACAATGAGCAGTTCTTC CASSPLKSFLSYNEQFF
TRBJ2-1 . . TRBV7-9 TGTGCCAGCACCCGAACCCCTAGCGCTTCTGAGCAGTTCTTC CASTRTPSASEQFF
TRBJ2-5 . . TRBV4-1 TGCGCCAGCAGCCAAGACAGAGAGACCCAGTACTTC CASSQDRETQYF
TRBJ1-1 . once TRBV28 TGTGCCAGCAGTGAACTTACAGGGATCGCTGAAGCTTTCTTT CASSELTGIAEAFF
TRBJ2-3 . . TRBV6-5 TGTGCCAGCAGTTACCTTCGGACAGTCACAGATACGCAGTATTTT CASSYLRTVTDTQYF
TRBJ2-6 . . TRBV28 TGTGCCAGCAGCTCGGGTGGCATAACTGGGGCCAACGTCCTGACTTTC CASSSGGITGANVLTF
TRBJ2-7 . . TRBV28 TGTGCCAGCAGTTTATACTCCTCCGGGACTTACTACTACGAGCAGTACTTC CASSLYSSGTYYYEQYF